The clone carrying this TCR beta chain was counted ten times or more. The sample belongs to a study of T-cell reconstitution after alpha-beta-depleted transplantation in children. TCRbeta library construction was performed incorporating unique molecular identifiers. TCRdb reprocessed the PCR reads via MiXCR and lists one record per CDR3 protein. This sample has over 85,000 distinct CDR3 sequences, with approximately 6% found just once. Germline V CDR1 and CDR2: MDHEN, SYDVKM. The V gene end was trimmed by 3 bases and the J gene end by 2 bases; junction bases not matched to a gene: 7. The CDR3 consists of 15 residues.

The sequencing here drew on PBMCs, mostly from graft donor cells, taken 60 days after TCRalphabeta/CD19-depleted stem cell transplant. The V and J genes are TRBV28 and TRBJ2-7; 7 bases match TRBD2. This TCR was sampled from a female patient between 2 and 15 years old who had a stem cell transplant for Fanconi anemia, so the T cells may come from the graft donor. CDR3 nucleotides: TGTGCCAGCAGTTTCGGCGGGAGCCTTGCCTACGAGCAGTACTTC. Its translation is CASSFGGSLAYEQYF. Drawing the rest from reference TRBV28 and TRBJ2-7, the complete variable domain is DVKVTQSSRYLVKRTGEKVFLECVQDMDHENMFWYRQDPGLGLRLIYFSYDVKMKEKGDIPEGYSVSREKKERFSLILESASTNQTSMYLCASSFGGSLAYEQYFGPGTRLTVT.